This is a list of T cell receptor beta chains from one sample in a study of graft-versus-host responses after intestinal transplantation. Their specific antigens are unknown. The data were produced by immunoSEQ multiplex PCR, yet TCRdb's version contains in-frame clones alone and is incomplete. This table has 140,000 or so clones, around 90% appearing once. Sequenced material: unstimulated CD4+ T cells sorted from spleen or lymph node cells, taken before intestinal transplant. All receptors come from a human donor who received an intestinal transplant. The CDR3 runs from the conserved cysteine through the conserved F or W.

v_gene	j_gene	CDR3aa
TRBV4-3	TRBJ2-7	CASSQDVWSGRAGYEQYF
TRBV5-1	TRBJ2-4	CASSLEGGGLNIQYF
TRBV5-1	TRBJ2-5	CASSLVQVRGETQYF
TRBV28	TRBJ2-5	CASSLAPPARDQYF
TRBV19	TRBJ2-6	CASTVSRSGANVLTF
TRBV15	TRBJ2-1	CATSRDRRRLAGEANEQFF
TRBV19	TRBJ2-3	CASSIGKGQGPRTDTQYF
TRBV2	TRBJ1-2	CASSEARGNGYTF
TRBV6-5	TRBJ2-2	CASSPSGRADGELFF
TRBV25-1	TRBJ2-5	CATMREGAWYF
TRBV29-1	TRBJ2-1	CSVVDLSGTLWYNEQFF
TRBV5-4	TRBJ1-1	CASSLMRGRTEAFF
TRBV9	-	CASSVDAGPYEQYF
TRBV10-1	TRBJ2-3	CASSESFSGSVTDTQYF
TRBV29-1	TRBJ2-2	CSVAQTGPGELFF
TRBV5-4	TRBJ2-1	CASSSEVRTNNEQFF
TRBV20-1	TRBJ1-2	CSVETAYGYTF
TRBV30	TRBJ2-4	CAWTPRLAGLAKNIQYF
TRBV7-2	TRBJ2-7	CASSLRTGTSGSSYEQYF
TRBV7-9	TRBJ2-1	CASTRGGDNAYNEQFF
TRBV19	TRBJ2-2	CASSHIPPGELFF
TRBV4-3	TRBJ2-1	CASSQILGGEQFF
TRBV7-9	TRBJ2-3	CASSLTSGRPDTQYF
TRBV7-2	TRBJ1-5	CASSLEGSNQPQHF
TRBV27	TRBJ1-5	CASSPGDRGYNQPQHF
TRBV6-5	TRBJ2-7	CASSLTPSSYEQYF
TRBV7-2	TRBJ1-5	CASSLVGTGSLNYYQPQHF
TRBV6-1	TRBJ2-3	CASSRTGYTDTQYF
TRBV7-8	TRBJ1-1	CASSLGVGGIDTEAFF
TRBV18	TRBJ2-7	CASSPIRGSYEQYF
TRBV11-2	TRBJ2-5	CASSHPGGETQYF
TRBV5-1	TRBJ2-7	CASSPESRDRAEQYF
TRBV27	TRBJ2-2	CASSWGTYGELFF
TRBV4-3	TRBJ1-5	CASSAQPLAGSEQPQHF
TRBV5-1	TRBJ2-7	CASSIGTSGLNGYEQYF
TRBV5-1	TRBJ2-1	CASSAGGEQFF
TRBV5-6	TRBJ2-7	CASSLDRGNYEQYF
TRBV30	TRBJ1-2	CAWRFSGAGGYTF
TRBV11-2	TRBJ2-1	CASSSSSRDEQFF
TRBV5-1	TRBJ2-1	CASSLLAAYNEQFF
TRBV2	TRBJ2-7	CASSLQGGSYEQYF
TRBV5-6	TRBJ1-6	CASSRGPTYNSPLHF
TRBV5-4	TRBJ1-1	CASSRDRGRNTEAFF
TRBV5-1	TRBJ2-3	CASSLEQARTDTQYF
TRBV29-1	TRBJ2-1	CSVEFPLAGVGSYNEQFF
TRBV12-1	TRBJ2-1	CASSYGTSVNNEQFF
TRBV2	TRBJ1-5	CASSPRGGANQPQHF
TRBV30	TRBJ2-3	CAWSFRGRSTDTQYF
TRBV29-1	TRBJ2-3	CSVETRLTDTQYF
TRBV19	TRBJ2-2	CASSIASNTGELFF